This T cell receptor beta chain was sequenced for a study of CD8+CD57+ T cells in acquired aplastic anemia (dated by TCRdb to between 2018 and 2020). With regard to the full study: Extracted DNA from sorted CD4+ and CD8+ cells averaged about 3.4 ug, ranging from roughly 0.2 to 30 ug. Mean read counts for healthy donor samples were 8.5 million to 10.8 million for CD4+ cells and some 12 million for CD8+ cells. Overall study outcomes, separate from this receptor: Although 25 to 30 CD8+ CDR3 sequences were shared by patients and controls, these sequences appeared highly expressed in patients and within the immunodominant clones of patients. Patients and healthy controls showed no significant difference in CD8+ Simpson's diversity (P=0.060).

TCR repertoires of sorted CD4+ and CD8+ blood T cells from severe aplastic anemia patients and healthy subjects were deep-sequenced in the study. Ficoll-Paque density gradient centrifugation was used to isolate peripheral blood mononuclear cells. Before DNA extraction, CD4+ and CD8+ T cells were sorted by FACS or by magnetic beads. Genomic DNA was used as template for profiling of TCR beta VDJ combinations and CDR3 sequences. TCR repertoire sequencing was run on an Illumina HiSeq 2000. The study's processing was this. Repertoire assessment relied on Simpson's diversity index, CDR3 size and DJ length profiles, and TRBV/TRBJ rearrangement plots. The immunodominant clone was defined as the most abundant DNA sequence in deep sequencing data. CDR3 amino acid sequences were screened for sharing across subjects and compared with published repertoires and the VDJdb database. TCRdb applied fastp at Q25 and MiXCR to the public reads, then kept only in-frame beta chains. Each CDR3 protein gets just one entry, which takes the most common genes and DNA from the rows behind it. TCRdb, not the original authors, processed these V and J calls. This sample is represented by about 220,000 distinct CDR3 sequences; around 32% of them were singletons. Approximately 1.2% of the sample is held by the ten biggest clonotypes.

This clonotype came up a few times. Which antigen it targets is not known. No much larger clone exists at a distance of one base, and base qualities are not known. The CDR3 has 14 amino acids, counting the end cysteine and phenylalanine. Of the read, only the CDR3 DNA is kept; its 42 bases are in frame from base 1. Sequences MNHNS (CDR1) and SASEGT (CDR2) are obtained from the germline V gene. From V the trimming removes 5 bases and from J it removes 6 bases, while the gene matches leave 7 bases of the junction unaccounted for. Recombination linked TRBV6-1 to TRBJ1-1, with 9 bases in between that match TRBD1. Material for sequencing was sorted CD4+, CD8+, or CD8+CD57+ T cells (not recorded which) from PBMCs. This TCR came from a human donor in good health, serving as a control. The base sequence is TGTGCCAGCAGTCGACAGGGGGGTACGGCTGAAGCTTTCTTT. The encoded protein is CASSRQGGTAEAFF.